This entry concerns a single T cell receptor beta chain. What it binds is unknown. This CDR3 has 15 amino acids. Trimming at V came to 2 bases and at J to 0 bases, leaving 5 bases not matched to a gene. Germline lookup yields CDR1 SGHKS and CDR2 YYEKEE (reference sequence). The data were obtained in a study of OX40 agonist ivuxolimab in advanced cancers. On the study more broadly: Patients were given ivuxolimab, an antibody that agonizes OX40 (CD134). The group had a mean age of approximately 60 years, ranged from about 20 to 80, and was 82.7% male.

Only in-frame clones appear in the TCRdb table, and some are missing; sequencing was by immunoSEQ multiplex PCR. This table holds tens of thousands of clones, around four fifths found once. Blood specimens came from baseline, cycle 4 day 1, and cycle 7 day 1. Study-level points and caveats: Partial responders dosed at 0.1-3.0 mg/kg displayed clonal expansion ranking among the lowest.

Sample: CD4+ or CD8+ T cells sorted from blood, taken in a trial of the OX40 agonist ivuxolimab. The TCR originated in an adult with an advanced solid tumor such as melanoma, head and neck, liver or kidney cancer. This chain connects TRBV5-5 to TRBJ2-7, with TRBD1 matching over 7 bases. In DNA form, the CDR3 reads TGTGCCAGCAGCTTAGGGGACAGCCCCTCCTACGAGCAGTACTTC. Protein product: CASSLGDSPSYEQYF.